This T cell receptor delta chain was identified during a study of gamma-delta chains in newborns, infants, children. As for the study in general: Innate gammadelta T cells reportedly expand polyclonally right after birth, driven by microbial exposure, per the title.

TCRdb reran clone calling via CATT on the reads. The sample has about 4,800 delta-chain clones, 2.5% to 3.5% seen once. About this clone: Germline is not matched at one junction end, which may reflect a read error.

This TCR came from a child who was a newborn, infant or young child, either healthy, febrile or measles-vaccinated (not recorded which). The sequencing sample was made of blood.

This CDR3 is CAPGETWNGDQAARSCTDKLIF. For the CDR3, the DNA is TGTGCTCCTGGGGAAACATGGAATGGGGATCAGGCGGCTCGTTCATGCACCGATAAACTCATCTTT. This rearrangement joins TRDV1 to TRDJ1, with D possibly TRDD3 on 6 matching bases. The CDR3 has 22 residues. Germline assignment: CDR1 TSWWSYY and CDR2 QGS.